This paragraph reports one T cell receptor beta chain. From germline, CDR1 is LNHNV and CDR2 YYDKDF (reference sequence). V dropped 0 bases and J dropped 4 bases, with 12 bases sitting between them. The CDR3 runs to 15 residues. Some clones are missing from TCRdb's copy, which holds only in-frame ones; the method was immunoSEQ multiplex PCR. This table has just over 50,000 clones, about 80% appearing once. The entry originates in a study of PD-L1 blockade in urothelial cancer. The chain couples TRBV15 to TRBJ1-1; D call uncertain. The source of this sequence is a man between 70 and 80 years old with urothelial cancer. Specimen: PBMCs, collected around atezolizumab (anti-PD-L1) treatment. The DNA of the CDR3 is TGTGCCACCAGCAGAGATCCCGTTGCGGGCACTGAAGCTTTCTTT. Translating gives CATSRDPVAGTEAFF.